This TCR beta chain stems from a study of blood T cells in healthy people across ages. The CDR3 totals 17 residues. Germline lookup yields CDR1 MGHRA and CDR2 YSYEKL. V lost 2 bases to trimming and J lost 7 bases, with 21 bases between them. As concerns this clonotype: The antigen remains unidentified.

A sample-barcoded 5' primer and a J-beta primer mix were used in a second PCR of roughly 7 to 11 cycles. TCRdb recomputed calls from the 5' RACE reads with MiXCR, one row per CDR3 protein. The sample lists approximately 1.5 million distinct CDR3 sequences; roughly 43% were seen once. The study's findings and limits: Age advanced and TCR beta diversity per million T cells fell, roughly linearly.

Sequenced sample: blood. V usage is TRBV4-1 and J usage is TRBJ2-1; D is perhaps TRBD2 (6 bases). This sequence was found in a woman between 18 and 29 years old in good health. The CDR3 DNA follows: TGCGCCAGCAGCCAACCCCCGCGGGGTTGGACCCGGAATGAGCAGTTCTTC. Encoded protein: CASSQPPRGWTRNEQFF.